The 25 T cell receptor beta chains below were found in one sample sequenced in a study of blood T cell repertoires in COVID-19. The repertoire was sequenced with immunoSEQ multiplex PCR; TCRdb's copy has only in-frame clones and lacks some. Found here are some 350,000 clones, over 70% of them singletons; the top ten hold about 6%. Sequencing was done on a sample of peripheral blood. These receptors all come from a woman aged 45 to 65 with COVID-19, enrolled during active disease.

This rearrangement joins TRBV7-2 to TRBJ1-2, with TRBD1 as a possible D gene (6 bases). Germline CDR1 and CDR2: SGHTA and FQGNSA. Trimming removed 1 base from V and 8 bases from J, with 14 bases in between. The CDR3 sequence is 14 residues long. The CDR3 protein is CASSLGLQGMGYTF. In nucleotides, the CDR3 is TGTGCCAGCAGCTTAGGCTTACAGGGAATGGGCTACACCTTC.

CDR3 amino acids: CASSWRRDVAYNEQFF. CDR3 DNA sequence: TGCGCCAGCAGCTGGAGGAGGGACGTCGCCTACAATGAGCAGTTCTTC. The chain carries TRBV5-1 and TRBJ2-1; D possibly corresponds to TRBD2 (6 bases). Germline CDR1 and CDR2: SGHRS and YFSETQ. V was pared by 3 bases and J by 2 bases, with 15 bases between. The CDR3 consists of 16 residues.

The V gene is TRBV11-3, the J gene TRBJ2-7; D is possibly TRBD1 (6 bases). The CDR3 covers 12 residues. CDR1 is SGHNT, CDR2 YENEEA, per germline. V shed 5 bases and J shed 5 bases, with 10 bases lying between them. This chain's CDR3 is CASSAQGNEQYF. CDR3 in DNA: TGTGCCAGCAGCGCACAGGGAAACGAGCAGTACTTC.

This chain joins TRBV6-2 or TRBV6-3 and TRBJ2-7; 13 bases are shared with TRBD2. Germline CDR1 and CDR2: MNHEY and SVGEGT. The CDR3 contains 19 residues. V trimming: 3 bases; J trimming: 2 bases; junction bases outside the gene matches: 13. The CDR3 here is CASSYSGTSGTRLPYEQYF. CDR3 DNA sequence: TGTGCCAGCAGTTATTCCGGGACTAGCGGGACCCGACTCCCCTACGAGCAGTACTTC.

The sample holds many counts of this clone. The CDR3 is CASSPQGRTEAFF. CDR3 sequence (DNA): TGTGCCAGCAGCCCCCAGGGGCGTACTGAAGCTTTCTTT. J is TRBJ1-1 and V is TRBV3-1 (or the pseudogene TRBV3-2), with D possibly matching TRBD1 (6 bases). The V and J ends lost 4 bases and 5 bases respectively, with 11 bases between them. The CDR3 has 13 amino acids. The germline CDR1 and CDR2 sequences are LGHDT and YNNKEL (reference sequence).

The sample holds one count of this clone. The V and J genes are TRBV6-4 and TRBJ1-2; maybe TRBD1 (5 bases). Germline V gene sequence: CDR1 MRHNA, CDR2 SNTAGT. The CDR3 totals 12 residues. Trimming removed 0 bases from V and 14 bases from J, with 13 bases in between. The CDR3 DNA follows: TGTGCCAGCAGTGACTCGGGGGGTGGTTGGACCTTC. Its translation is CASSDSGGGWTF.

The chain employs TRBV5-1 and TRBJ1-1, with 9 bases identical to TRBD1. Germline V lookup: CDR1 SGHRS, CDR2 YFSETQ. The trim removed 4 bases at V and 1 base at J, leaving 8 bases unmatched. The CDR3 loop spans 16 amino acids. This CDR3 reads CASSLSPGQGNTEAFF. The CDR3 DNA is TGCGCCAGCAGCCTTTCCCCGGGACAGGGGAACACTGAAGCTTTCTTT.

This clone has just a few counts. The chain carries TRBV2 and TRBJ1-5; 7 nucleotides match TRBD1. V gave up 2 bases and J gave up 1 base; unmatched junction bases: 2. The CDR3 is 15 amino acids. The germline V gene has CDR1 SNHLY and CDR2 FYNNEI. This chain's CDR3 is CASSERGQSNQPQHF. Written as DNA, the CDR3 is TGTGCCAGCAGTGAAAGGGGGCAGAGCAATCAGCCCCAGCATTTT.

The chain uses TRBV19 and TRBJ1-1; D unclear. Germline CDR1 reads LNHDA; CDR2 reads SQIVND (reference sequence). With 1 base removed from V and 7 bases from J, the gap between germline ends came to 10 bases. The CDR3 is 13 amino acids. CDR3 coding DNA: TGTGCCAGTAGTATAGGAGGAGAGATTGAAGCTTTCTTT. Residues: CASSIGGEIEAFF.

The chain combines TRBV3-1 (or the pseudogene TRBV3-2) with TRBJ1-1, with D perhaps TRBD1 (5 bases). The V gene's germline CDR1 is LGHDT and CDR2 YNNKEL (reference sequence). V dropped 3 bases and J dropped 4 bases, with 21 bases sitting between them. This CDR3 has 17 amino acids. The CDR3 DNA reads as TGTGCCAGCAGCCAGAGACAGACGGGGGTTCTTGGCACTGAAGCTTTCTTT. It specifies CASSQRQTGVLGTEAFF.

This chain joins TRBV5-6 and TRBJ1-3; TRBD1 matches 8 bases. V lost 0 bases to trimming and J lost 2 bases; unmatched junction nucleotides: 1. CDR3 length: 15 residues. Germline V gives CDR1 SGHDT, CDR2 YYEEEE. The CDR3 DNA sequence: TGTGCCAGCAGCTTGGGGACAGGGACTGGAAACACCATATATTTT. As protein: CASSLGTGTGNTIYF.

This chain joins TRBV11-3 and TRBJ1-1; D gene uncertain. The germline V and J ends were trimmed by 5 bases and 1 base, with 17 bases remaining between them. The CDR3 runs to 16 residues. Germline CDR1 SGHNT, CDR2 YENEEA. CDR3 sequence reads: CASSEQNGRPNTEAFF. The DNA for the CDR3 is TGTGCCAGCAGCGAACAAAACGGCAGGCCGAACACTGAAGCTTTCTTT.

The chain recombines TRBV19 with TRBJ1-2; no definite D call. The CDR3 consists of 13 residues. V was shortened by 7 bases and J by 6 bases, with 15 bases between the two germline ends. Germline loops: CDR1 LNHDA, CDR2 SQIVND (reference sequence). CDR3 amino acids: CASIRGANDGYTF. The CDR3, as DNA: TGTGCCAGTATACGGGGAGCGAATGATGGCTACACCTTC.

The V call is TRBV7-6, the J call TRBJ2-1, with a possible D match to TRBD1 (6 bases). The CDR3 runs to 18 residues. Germline V gives CDR1 SGHVS, CDR2 FNYEAQ. With 1 base removed from V and 0 bases from J, the gap between germline ends came to 16 bases. The chain's CDR3 is CASSLGSTGTSSYNEQFF. The DNA of the CDR3 is TGTGCCAGCAGCTTAGGCTCGACAGGAACGAGCTCCTACAATGAGCAGTTCTTC.

This clone was seen once. The chain combines TRBV6-5 with TRBJ2-7, with TRBD2 identical over 12 bases. Trimming at V came to 5 bases and at J to 6 bases, leaving 8 bases not matched to a gene. Germline CDR1 reads MNHEY; CDR2 reads SVGAGI. The CDR3 runs to 15 residues. The CDR3 here is CASSHKTSGSFEQYF. DNA for the CDR3: TGTGCCAGCAGTCACAAGACTAGCGGGAGTTTCGAGCAGTACTTC.

The rearrangement links TRBV4-3 to TRBJ2-2; 10 nucleotides agree with TRBD2. Unmatched junction bases numbered 6, after V lost 0 bases and J lost 2 bases. This CDR3 has 18 amino acids. Germline V gene lookup returns CDR1 LGHNA and CDR2 YSLEER. Here the CDR3 reads CASSQDPGTSVNTGELFF. CDR3 DNA sequence: TGCGCCAGCAGCCAAGACCCCGGGACTAGCGTAAACACCGGGGAGCTGTTTTTT.

The chain employs TRBV24-1 and TRBJ1-1; D unresolved. V shed 5 bases and J shed 0 bases, with 9 bases lying between them. The CDR3 sequence is 14 residues long. Germline V gives CDR1 KGHDR, CDR2 SFDVKD. In nucleotides, the CDR3 is TGTGCCACCAGTGGCAACAGAATGAACACTGAAGCTTTCTTT. Its protein is CATSGNRMNTEAFF.

The V call is TRBV2, the J call TRBJ2-5; D is possibly TRBD1 (5 bases). The V and J ends lost 9 bases and 1 base respectively, with 15 bases between them. Germline V gene sequence: CDR1 SNHLY, CDR2 FYNNEI. This CDR3 is built from 14 residues. The CDR3: CASQSRAGQETQYF. The DNA for the CDR3 is TGTGCCAGTCAATCCAGGGCCGGCCAAGAGACCCAGTACTTC.

The chain uses TRBV30 and TRBJ2-2; the D gene is possibly TRBD2 (6 bases). Germline assignment: CDR1 GTSNPN and CDR2 SVGIG (reference sequence). The V gene lost 0 bases and the J gene lost 5 bases, with 16 bases spanning the gap. This CDR3 region has 16 residues. The CDR3 sequence is CAWSVPQIGTTGELFF. Written as DNA, the CDR3 is TGTGCCTGGAGTGTACCACAGATCGGGACTACCGGGGAGCTGTTTTTT.

This chain connects TRBV24-1 to TRBJ1-5; 9 positions match TRBD1. The CDR3 is made up of 16 amino acids. Trimming cost V 4 bases and J 3 bases; bases outside gene matches: 6. CDR1 and CDR2 from the germline V gene are KGHDR and SFDVKD. DNA of the CDR3: TGTGCCACCAGTGACTCGGGACAGGGCCTCAATCAGCCCCAGCATTTT. Translating gives CATSDSGQGLNQPQHF.

The chain employs TRBV6-5 and TRBJ1-1; D is ambiguous. In germline, CDR1 is MNHEY, CDR2 SVGAGI. Between the trimmed V and J ends, which lost 5 bases and 10 bases, there was a span of 11 bases. The CDR3 has 11 amino acids. Written as DNA, the CDR3 is TGTGCCAGCAGTCAGAGGTCTGGAGCTTTCTTT. Amino acids: CASSQRSGAFF.

The V and J genes are TRBV4-3 and TRBJ2-5; 13 bases align to TRBD2. The germline gives CDR1 LGHNA, CDR2 YSLEER. Trimming took 1 base from V and 1 from J; bases not matched to a gene: 3. This CDR3 is 17 amino acids long. This CDR3 reads CASSQGTSGSPQETQYF. The CDR3 DNA follows: TGCGCCAGCAGCCAAGGGACTAGCGGGAGCCCCCAAGAGACCCAGTACTTC.

The genes are TRBV5-4 and TRBJ2-1, with 14 bases fitting TRBD2. The CDR3 is 16 amino acids. V lost 4 bases, J lost 5 bases, and 5 bases stayed unmatched. Germline lookup yields CDR1 SGHNT and CDR2 YYREEE (reference sequence). CDR3 sequence: CASSPGGLAGDNEQFF. Here the CDR3 DNA reads TGTGCCAGCAGCCCGGGGGGACTAGCGGGGGACAATGAGCAGTTCTTC.

The chain carries TRBV9 and TRBJ2-7; perhaps TRBD1 as D (5 bases). Trimming pared 4 bases from V and 5 bases from J, leaving 16 bases between. The germline CDR1 and CDR2 sequences are SGDLS and YYNGEE. CDR3 length: 14 amino acids. This chain's CDR3 is CASSSQGVRDEQYF. The CDR3 DNA reads as TGTGCCAGCAGCTCCCAAGGGGTTCGAGACGAGCAGTACTTC.

This clone showed up just once. The V call is TRBV4-2, the J call TRBJ2-3; 8 bases are shared with TRBD2. CDR1 is LGHNA, CDR2 YNFKEQ, per germline. The CDR3 consists of 16 residues. The V gene end was trimmed by 1 base and the J gene end by 0 bases; junction bases not matched to a gene: 3. The CDR3 reads CASSQGTSSSTDTQYF. The CDR3 nucleotides read TGTGCCAGCAGCCAAGGGACTAGCTCAAGCACAGATACGCAGTATTTT.